This record looks at one T cell receptor (beta chain) sequence and its context. Antigen specificity is unknown. The sample belongs to a study of cytomegalovirus exposure and HLA in healthy donors. Primers included in the PCR were 60 Vbeta and 13 Jbeta primers. Data came from immunoSEQ multiplex PCR; TCRdb stores just in-frame clones and leaves some out. The repertoire holds 95,000 to 150,000 clones, with around 80% as singletons. General study results and limits: Accurate prediction of HLA-A and HLA-B alleles (for most subjects) was reportedly achieved from TCR beta sequences.

The sequence came from a man between 45 and 60 years old in good health and CMV-seronegative. The sample consisted of PBMCs.

In DNA, the CDR3 is TGTGCCAGCAGCTTGTTCGAGTTGGGCACAGATACGCAGTATTTT. This sequence encodes CASSLFELGTDTQYF. The chain recombines TRBV11-2 with TRBJ2-3, with unresolved D. The CDR3 is 15 amino acids. The V and J ends lost 3 bases and 1 base respectively, with 11 bases between them. Germline CDR1 and CDR2: SGHAT and FQNNGV.